This T cell receptor (beta chain) was sequenced for a study of control samples from healthy donors and cancer patients. Clones were sequenced by immunoSEQ multiplex PCR, and TCRdb holds only the in-frame ones, with some missing. The sample has about 170,000 clones; roughly 91% are singletons. The CDR3 loop spans 14 amino acids. Germline CDR1 and CDR2: SSHAT and FNYEAQ (reference sequence). V shed 5 bases and J shed 0 bases, with 9 bases lying between them. This clonotype originated in a woman younger than 45 in good health. Sample: blood. The chain combines TRBV7-7 with TRBJ2-3; a possible D gene is TRBD1 (6 bases). CDR3 nucleotide sequence: TGTGCCAGCAGCGAGGACAGTAGCACAGATACGCAGTATTTT. Translated, it gives CASSEDSSTDTQYF.